The rows below give T cell receptor beta chains drawn from one sample of a study of T cells after yellow fever vaccination. TCRdb re-derived calls from the 5' RACE reads in MiXCR, one entry per CDR3 protein. This sample has over 120,000 distinct CDR3 sequences, with about 6.9% found just once. The sequences come from CD4+ T cells sorted from PBMCs, collected 10 days after the yellow fever booster vaccination. These TCRs come from a man aged 30-40 years who received the YFV17D yellow fever vaccine. CDR3s include the opening cysteine and the closing phenylalanine or tryptophan. Fields, in order: V gene, J gene, D gene, CDR3 length, clone size, CDR3 protein, CDR3 DNA. D genes are given only for firm matches. Size is omitted from some rows. Given values are once, few, many or a class for expanded clones.

v_call: TRBV20-1; j_call: TRBJ1-1; d_call: .; cdr3_length: 14; clone_size: many; cdr3_aa: CSAVTGTMSTEAFF; cdr3_nt: TGCAGTGCTGTAACCGGGACTATGAGCACTGAAGCTTTCTTT
v_call: TRBV7-8; j_call: TRBJ1-2; d_call: .; cdr3_length: 13; clone_size: .; cdr3_aa: CASSLATPYGYTF; cdr3_nt: TGTGCCAGCAGCTTAGCGACACCCTATGGCTACACCTTC
v_call: TRBV2; j_call: TRBJ2-1; d_call: TRBD1; cdr3_length: 15; clone_size: many; cdr3_aa: CASSPPGQGPQSRFF; cdr3_nt: TGTGCCAGCAGTCCCCCGGGACAGGGACCCCAAAGTAGGTTCTTC
v_call: TRBV7-2; j_call: TRBJ2-7; d_call: .; cdr3_length: 12; clone_size: many; cdr3_aa: CASSRGDYEQYF; cdr3_nt: TGTGCCAGCAGCAGGGGTGACTACGAGCAGTACTTC
v_call: TRBV18; j_call: TRBJ2-7; d_call: .; cdr3_length: 13; clone_size: many; cdr3_aa: CASSKGQHYEQYF; cdr3_nt: TGTGCCAGCTCAAAAGGACAGCACTACGAGCAGTACTTC
v_call: TRBV20-1; j_call: TRBJ1-5; d_call: .; cdr3_length: 14; clone_size: many; cdr3_aa: CSASIIGRDQPQHF; cdr3_nt: TGCAGTGCTAGTATAATCGGGAGAGATCAGCCCCAGCATTTT
v_call: TRBV6-5; j_call: TRBJ2-7; d_call: .; cdr3_length: 14; clone_size: many; cdr3_aa: CASSYRHGTYEQYF; cdr3_nt: TGTGCCAGCAGTTATAGGCACGGAACCTACGAGCAGTACTTC
v_call: TRBV18; j_call: TRBJ2-1; d_call: TRBD1; cdr3_length: 17; clone_size: many; cdr3_aa: CASSPPVGTGTYNEQFF; cdr3_nt: TGTGCCAGCTCACCACCCGTCGGGACAGGGACCTACAATGAGCAGTTCTTC
v_call: TRBV5-1; j_call: TRBJ2-5; d_call: .; cdr3_length: 14; clone_size: many; cdr3_aa: CASSSGRGQETQYF; cdr3_nt: TGCGCCAGCAGCTCTGGAAGGGGGCAAGAGACCCAGTACTTC
v_call: TRBV18; j_call: TRBJ1-2; d_call: .; cdr3_length: 15; clone_size: many; cdr3_aa: CASSPLREAGYGYTF; cdr3_nt: TGTGCCAGCTCACCACTCAGGGAGGCGGGCTATGGCTACACCTTC
v_call: TRBV5-1; j_call: TRBJ2-3; d_call: TRBD2; cdr3_length: 14; clone_size: many; cdr3_aa: CASSRLAPTDTQYF; cdr3_nt: TGCGCCAGCAGCCGACTAGCACCCACAGATACGCAGTATTTT
v_call: TRBV7-2; j_call: TRBJ2-7; d_call: TRBD2; cdr3_length: 15; clone_size: many; cdr3_aa: CASSFTSGPSGEQYF; cdr3_nt: TGTGCCAGCAGCTTTACTAGCGGGCCTTCGGGGGAGCAGTACTTC
v_call: TRBV5-1; j_call: TRBJ2-6; d_call: .; cdr3_length: 13; clone_size: few; cdr3_aa: CASSSYRANVLTF; cdr3_nt: TGCGCCAGCAGCTCCTACCGGGCCAACGTCCTGACTTTC
v_call: TRBV11-2; j_call: TRBJ2-7; d_call: .; cdr3_length: 12; clone_size: many; cdr3_aa: CASSQRSYEQYF; cdr3_nt: TGTGCCAGCAGCCAAAGATCTTACGAGCAGTACTTC
v_call: TRBV12-3/TRBV12-4; j_call: TRBJ1-2; d_call: .; cdr3_length: 11; clone_size: many; cdr3_aa: CAIEASYGYTF; cdr3_nt: TGTGCCATCGAGGCCTCCTATGGCTACACCTTC
v_call: TRBV19; j_call: TRBJ1-3; d_call: .; cdr3_length: 15; clone_size: few; cdr3_aa: CASRIDGFSGNTIYF; cdr3_nt: TGTGCCAGTAGGATCGACGGGTTCTCTGGAAACACCATATATTTT
v_call: TRBV29-1; j_call: TRBJ2-5; d_call: TRBD2; cdr3_length: 14; clone_size: many; cdr3_aa: CSVFPSGNQETQYF; cdr3_nt: TGCAGCGTTTTTCCTAGCGGAAACCAAGAGACCCAGTACTTC
v_call: TRBV7-9; j_call: TRBJ2-3; d_call: .; cdr3_length: 16; clone_size: .; cdr3_aa: CASSLAWKARADTQYF; cdr3_nt: TGTGCCAGCAGCTTAGCCTGGAAAGCCAGAGCAGATACGCAGTATTTT
v_call: TRBV7-2; j_call: TRBJ2-1; d_call: TRBD2; cdr3_length: 16; clone_size: many; cdr3_aa: CASSQRTSGSGDEQFF; cdr3_nt: TGTGCCAGCAGCCAACGGACTAGCGGGAGTGGAGATGAGCAGTTCTTC
v_call: TRBV7-2; j_call: TRBJ2-7; d_call: .; cdr3_length: 15; clone_size: many; cdr3_aa: CASTVGLAKTYEQYF; cdr3_nt: TGTGCCAGCACCGTGGGGCTAGCGAAGACCTACGAGCAGTACTTC
v_call: TRBV24-1; j_call: TRBJ2-1; d_call: .; cdr3_length: 15; clone_size: many; cdr3_aa: CATSVQGGRYNEQFF; cdr3_nt: TGTGCCACCAGTGTCCAGGGGGGAAGATACAATGAGCAGTTCTTC
v_call: TRBV11-2; j_call: TRBJ2-4; d_call: TRBD2; cdr3_length: 17; clone_size: few; cdr3_aa: CASSFGGWEGAKNIQYF; cdr3_nt: TGTGCCAGCAGCTTCGGCGGGTGGGAGGGAGCCAAAAACATTCAGTACTTC
v_call: TRBV7-9; j_call: TRBJ1-3; d_call: .; cdr3_length: 16; clone_size: many; cdr3_aa: CASSSWDTRSGNTIYF; cdr3_nt: TGTGCCAGCAGCTCTTGGGACACCCGCTCTGGAAACACCATATATTTT
v_call: TRBV30; j_call: TRBJ1-5; d_call: .; cdr3_length: 13; clone_size: many; cdr3_aa: CAWSRSYNQPQHF; cdr3_nt: TGTGCCTGGAGTCGTAGTTACAATCAGCCCCAGCATTTT
v_call: TRBV20-1; j_call: TRBJ1-1; d_call: .; cdr3_length: 13; clone_size: many; cdr3_aa: CSALQGRNTEAFF; cdr3_nt: TGCAGTGCTCTTCAGGGACGGAACACTGAAGCTTTCTTT
v_call: TRBV28; j_call: TRBJ1-2; d_call: .; cdr3_length: 16; clone_size: many; cdr3_aa: CASSLGGLHINYGYTF; cdr3_nt: TGTGCCAGCAGTCTGGGGGGCCTGCATATTAACTATGGCTACACCTTC